This is a list of T cell receptor beta chains from one sample in a study of T cell repertoires in cytomegalovirus infection. TCRdb re-derived calls from the reads in MiXCR, one entry per CDR3 protein. The table lists roughly 200,000 distinct CDR3 sequences, 35% to 40% of them singletons, with around 60% in the top ten. The antigens these receptors bind are not known. Sample: CD8+ T cells from cultured PBMCs, taken from culture after CMV antigen stimulation. Every receptor here comes from a human donor in good health (CMV status not recorded). Some clones in this sample may be carry-over from other donors' samples. Each CDR3 is given with its conserved first and last residue. Fields, in order: V gene, D gene, J gene, clone size, CDR3 protein, CDR3 DNA. D genes are given only for firm matches. Expanded clones are given a class, and other clones once, few, many or no size at all.

TRBV7-9	TRBD2	TRBJ2-3	-	CASSPRLAGGTGDTQYF	TGTGCCAGCAGCCCCAGACTAGCGGGAGGAACAGGAGATACGCAGTATTTT
TRBV30	-	TRBJ1-2	-	CAWRITGIGNYGYTF	TGTGCCTGGAGGATTACAGGGATTGGAAACTATGGCTACACCTTC
TRBV7-2	TRBD1	TRBJ2-2	-	CASSGQEGGELFF	TGTGCCAGCAGCGGACAGGAAGGCGGGGAGCTGTTTTTT
TRBV7-3	-	TRBJ2-1	many	CASSLSRRDRYNEQFF	TGTGCCAGCAGCTTAAGTAGGCGGGACCGCTACAATGAGCAGTTCTTC
TRBV12-3/TRBV12-4	-	TRBJ1-5	-	CASSLMNQPQHF	TGTGCCAGCAGTTTGATGAATCAGCCCCAGCATTTT
TRBV6-5	TRBD1	TRBJ1-6	few	CASSYHRGGNSPLHF	TGTGCCAGCAGTTACCACAGGGGTGGTAATTCACCCCTCCACTTT
TRBV4-1	-	TRBJ2-7	-	CASSQDSRGSYEQYF	TGCGCCAGCAGCCAAGATTCGCGGGGCTCCTACGAGCAGTACTTC
TRBV19	TRBD1	TRBJ2-2	-	CASSPRTGANTGELFF	TGTGCCAGTAGTCCCCGGACAGGGGCGAACACCGGGGAGCTGTTTTTT
TRBV7-3	-	TRBJ2-5	-	CASSPGGLGEETQYF	TGTGCCAGCAGCCCTGGGGGTTTGGGGGAAGAGACCCAGTACTTC
TRBV23-1	TRBD1	TRBJ1-5	once	CASSQPTGALDSNQPQHF	TGCGCCAGCAGTCAACCGACAGGGGCCTTGGATAGCAATCAGCCCCAGCATTTT
TRBV12-3/TRBV12-4	-	TRBJ2-7	-	CASSLAVFSYEQYF	TGTGCCAGCAGTTTAGCGGTTTTCTCCTACGAGCAGTACTTC
TRBV4-1	TRBD2	TRBJ2-1	-	CASSQDGAGGPNEQFF	TGCGCCAGCAGCCAAGACGGTGCGGGGGGGCCCAATGAGCAGTTCTTC
TRBV7-9	-	TRBJ1-1	few	CASSPHRTPNTEAFF	TGTGCCAGCAGCCCCCATCGGACCCCGAACACTGAAGCTTTCTTT
TRBV4-1	-	TRBJ2-2	-	CASSQDGTRRDYTGELFF	TGCGCCAGCAGCCAAGATGGAACCAGGCGGGATTATACCGGGGAGCTGTTTTTT
TRBV15	-	TRBJ2-4	-	CATSRDVGEVNIQYF	TGTGCCACCAGCAGAGATGTGGGTGAGGTAAACATTCAGTACTTC
TRBV6-5	TRBD1	TRBJ2-7	-	CASRPTGGGYEQYF	TGTGCCAGCAGGCCGACAGGGGGCGGCTACGAGCAGTACTTC
TRBV12-3/TRBV12-4	TRBD2	TRBJ2-3	few	CASSPTPRSRSGGKTDTQYF	TGTGCCAGCAGCCCTACGCCTCGTTCTAGATCGGGGGGAAAAACAGATACGCAGTATTTT
TRBV20-1	-	TRBJ1-1	-	CSARDFTARTANTEAFF	TGCAGTGCTAGAGACTTTACTGCCCGGACGGCGAACACTGAAGCTTTCTTT
TRBV10-3	TRBD1	TRBJ1-1	-	CAISEGTGGVDTEAFF	TGTGCCATCAGTGAAGGGACAGGGGGGGTCGACACTGAAGCTTTCTTT
TRBV6-1	TRBD2	TRBJ2-3	-	CASSVSGGYTDTQYF	TGTGCCAGCAGTGTTAGCGGGGGCTACACAGATACGCAGTATTTT
TRBV2	TRBD1	TRBJ2-7	-	CASPKSPGQGYEQYF	TGTGCCAGCCCCAAAAGCCCGGGACAGGGATACGAGCAGTACTTC